This passage covers 5 T cell receptor beta chains from one sample sequenced in a study of CD8 T cells in Susac syndrome. With random hexamers, about 0.45 to 1 ug RNA was reverse transcribed. TCRdb re-called the immunoSEQ multiplex PCR reads with MiXCR, one entry per CDR3 protein. The sample has approximately 100,000 distinct CDR3 sequences, 85% to 95% seen once. The sequencing input was CD8+ T cells from PBMCs. These receptors were obtained from a human donor in good health.

V is TRBV7-7 and J is TRBJ2-3; D tentatively fits TRBD1 or TRBD2 (5 bases each). Germline V gene lookup returns CDR1 SSHAT and CDR2 FNYEAQ (reference sequence). The CDR3 sequence is 14 residues long. The germline V and J ends were trimmed by 3 bases and 2 bases, with 9 bases remaining between them. In DNA form, the CDR3 reads TGTGCCAGCAGCTTTGGGGGATTCACAGATACGCAGTATTTT. The encoded protein is CASSFGGFTDTQYF.

The genes are TRBV19 and TRBJ2-5; no clear D. The length of the CDR3 is 13 residues. Germline V lookup: CDR1 LNHDA, CDR2 SQIVND (reference sequence). The ends were cut back, 5 bases at V and 2 bases at J, with 9 bases in the middle. CDR3 loop: CASSATHQETQYF. Written as DNA, the CDR3 is TGTGCCAGTAGTGCGACACATCAAGAGACCCAGTACTTC.

The chain combines TRBV29-1 with TRBJ1-2; D perhaps matches TRBD1 (5 bases). CDR3 length equals 13 residues. V was shortened by 3 bases and J by 0 bases, with 8 bases between the two germline ends. Germline V gene sequence: CDR1 SQVTM, CDR2 ANQGSEA. CDR3 region: CSVEEGTNYGYTF. The DNA of the CDR3 is TGCAGCGTTGAGGAGGGGACTAACTATGGCTACACCTTC. The variable domain in full, completed from reference TRBV29-1 and TRBJ1-2, reads SAVISQKPSRDICQRGTSLTIQCQVDSQVTMMFWYRQQPGQSLTLIATANQGSEATYESGFVIDKFPISRPNLTFSTLTVSNMSPEDSSIYLCSVEEGTNYGYTFGSGTRLTVV.

The chain uses TRBV11-2 and TRBJ1-6; 9 bases are shared with TRBD1. From germline, CDR1 is SGHAT and CDR2 FQNNGV. The ends lost 3 bases at V and 7 bases at J; junction bases unmatched: 4. This CDR3 contains 15 residues. CDR3 DNA: TGTGCCAGCAGCTTGGAGACAGGGGGAAATTCACCCCTCCACTTT. Translating it yields CASSLETGGNSPLHF.

This rearrangement joins TRBV14 to TRBJ1-6; tentative D call: TRBD1 (5 bases). The CDR3 contains 13 residues. Trimming shortened V by 2 bases and J by 12 bases, and 11 bases separated the two germline ends. CDR1 is SGHDN and CDR2 is FVKESK in the germline V gene. In nucleotides, the CDR3 is TGTGCCAGCAGCCAACAGGGAATCGGACCCCTCCACTTT. Protein: CASSQQGIGPLHF.